The T cell receptor beta chain under discussion was sequenced for a study of blood T cell repertoires in COVID-19. Profiling relied on immunoSEQ multiplex PCR, and the TCRdb table lists in-frame clones only, not all of them. The table shows 80,000 to 130,000 clones, with just under 95% occurring only once. Germline V gene lookup returns CDR1 MNHEY and CDR2 SMNVEV (reference sequence). This CDR3 contains 16 residues. J lost 2 bases, V lost 5 bases, and 8 bases had no gene match. This clonotype was obtained from a man aged 65 to 79 with acute or convalescent COVID-19. Sequencing was done on a sample of peripheral blood. The chain couples TRBV27 to TRBJ2-3, with TRBD2 matching over 9 bases. This CDR3 reads CASSLLAGVSTDTQYF. The CDR3 DNA sequence: TGTGCCAGCAGTCTCTTAGCGGGAGTGTCCACAGATACGCAGTATTTT.